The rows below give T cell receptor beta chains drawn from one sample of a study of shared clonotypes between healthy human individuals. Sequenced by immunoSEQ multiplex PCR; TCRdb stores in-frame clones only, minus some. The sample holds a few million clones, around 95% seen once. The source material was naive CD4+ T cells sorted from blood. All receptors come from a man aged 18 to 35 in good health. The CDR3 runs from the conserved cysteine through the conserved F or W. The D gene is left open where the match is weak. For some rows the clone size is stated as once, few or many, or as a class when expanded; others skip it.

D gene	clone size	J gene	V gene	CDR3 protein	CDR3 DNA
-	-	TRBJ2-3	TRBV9	CASSLRAEADTQYF	TGTGCCAGCAGCCTTCGGGCCGAGGCAGATACGCAGTATTTT
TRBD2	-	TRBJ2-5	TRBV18	CASSPVSGIQETQYF	TGTGCCAGCTCACCGGTTAGCGGGATCCAAGAGACCCAGTACTTC
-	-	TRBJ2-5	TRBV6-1	CASNQGVRAQETQYF	TGTGCCAGCAATCAAGGCGTGAGGGCTCAAGAGACCCAGTACTTC
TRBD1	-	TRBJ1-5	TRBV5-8	CASGTTGGALKPQHF	TGTGCCAGCGGGACGACAGGGGGCGCGTTAAAGCCCCAGCATTTT
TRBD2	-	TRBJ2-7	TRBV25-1	CASSEWTSGSFTYEQYF	TGTGCCAGCAGTGAATGGACTAGCGGGAGTTTCACCTACGAGCAGTACTTC
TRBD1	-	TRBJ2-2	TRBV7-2	CASWGKGAGGELFF	TGTGCCTCCTGGGGGAAGGGGGCAGGCGGGGAGCTGTTTTTT
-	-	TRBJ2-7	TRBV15	CATSREWGAAYEQYF	TGTGCCACCAGCAGAGAGTGGGGAGCCGCCTACGAGCAGTACTTC
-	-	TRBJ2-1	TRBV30	CAYEGGAYNEQFF	TGTGCCTACGAGGGGGGAGCCTACAATGAGCAGTTCTTC
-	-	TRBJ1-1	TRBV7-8	CASSPRVNTEAFF	TGTGCCAGCAGCCCGAGAGTGAACACTGAAGCTTTCTTT
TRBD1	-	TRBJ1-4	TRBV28	CASRTDRGPANEKLFF	TGTGCCAGCAGGACCGACAGGGGGCCTGCTAATGAAAAACTGTTTTTT
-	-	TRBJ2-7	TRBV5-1	CASSLGLANFYEQYF	TGCGCCAGCAGCTTGGGTTTAGCAAATTTTTACGAGCAGTACTTC
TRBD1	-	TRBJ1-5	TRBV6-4	CARDRGAWNQPQHF	TGTGCCAGGGACAGGGGGGCCTGGAATCAGCCCCAGCATTTT
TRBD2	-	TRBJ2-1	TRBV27	CASSLLAGPQFF	TGTGCCAGCAGTTTACTAGCGGGACCCCAGTTCTTC
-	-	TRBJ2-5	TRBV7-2	CASSPRETQYF	TGTGCCAGCAGCCCCAGGGAGACCCAGTACTTC
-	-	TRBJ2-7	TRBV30	CAWRRTPTYEQYF	TGTGCCTGGAGGAGGACACCAACCTACGAGCAGTACTTC
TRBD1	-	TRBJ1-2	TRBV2	CASSATGGAPGKVGYTF	TGTGCCAGCAGTGCCACAGGGGGCGCGCCGGGCAAGGTTGGCTACACCTTC
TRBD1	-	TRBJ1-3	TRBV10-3	CAIRPEQGSGYF	TGTGCCATCAGACCGGAACAGGGGTCAGGATATTTT
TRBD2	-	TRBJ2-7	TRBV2	CASAGLAHYEQYF	TGTGCCAGCGCAGGACTAGCGCACTACGAGCAGTACTTC
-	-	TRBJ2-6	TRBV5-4	CASSFDAVSGANVLTF	TGTGCCAGCAGCTTTGACGCGGTCTCTGGGGCCAACGTCCTGACTTTC
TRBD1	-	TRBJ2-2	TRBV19	CASSPGQGASGTGELFF	TGTGCCAGTAGTCCCGGACAGGGGGCAAGTGGCACCGGGGAGCTGTTTTTT
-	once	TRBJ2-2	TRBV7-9	CASSFAVSWSGELFF	TGTGCCAGCAGCTTCGCAGTAAGCTGGTCCGGGGAGCTGTTTTTT
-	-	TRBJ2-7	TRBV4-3	CASSHSGTNSYEQYF	TGCGCCAGCAGCCACTCCGGGACAAACTCCTACGAGCAGTACTTC
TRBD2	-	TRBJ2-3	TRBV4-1	CASSQGLAGITDTQYF	TGCGCCAGCAGCCAAGGACTAGCGGGGATCACAGATACGCAGTATTTT
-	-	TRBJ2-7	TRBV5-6	CASSFWSSEQYF	TGTGCCAGCAGCTTCTGGTCGAGCGAGCAGTACTTC
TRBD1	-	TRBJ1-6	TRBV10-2	CASKYQGGGNSPLHF	TGCGCCAGCAAGTACCAGGGGGGCGGTAATTCACCCCTCCACTTT
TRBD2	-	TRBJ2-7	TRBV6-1	CASSPKGAGDYEQYF	TGTGCCAGCAGTCCTAAGGGAGCGGGGGACTACGAGCAGTACTTC
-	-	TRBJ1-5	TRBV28	CASNEGFGNQPQHF	TGTGCCAGCAATGAGGGTTTCGGCAATCAGCCCCAGCATTTT
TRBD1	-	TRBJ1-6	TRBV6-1	CASSVSNRGPNSPLHF	TGTGCCAGCAGTGTATCCAACAGGGGCCCGAATTCACCCCTCCACTTT
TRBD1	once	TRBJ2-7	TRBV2	CATSGTGAYEQYF	TGTGCCACCTCCGGGACAGGGGCATACGAGCAGTACTTC
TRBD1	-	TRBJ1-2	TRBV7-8	CASSFSGTGNYGYTF	TGTGCCAGCAGCTTCTCCGGGACAGGCAACTATGGCTACACCTTC
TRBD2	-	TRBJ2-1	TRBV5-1	CASSVGPAGLYNEQFF	TGCGCCAGCAGCGTGGGCCCAGCGGGGTTATACAATGAGCAGTTCTTC
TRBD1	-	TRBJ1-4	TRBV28	CASRNMRGPPNEKLFF	TGTGCCAGCAGAAATATGAGGGGGCCTCCTAATGAAAAACTGTTTTTT
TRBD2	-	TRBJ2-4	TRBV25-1	CASSEWSSGSSNIQYF	TGTGCCAGCAGTGAATGGTCTAGCGGGAGTTCGAACATTCAGTACTTC
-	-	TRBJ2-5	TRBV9	CASSVGLYSETQYF	TGTGCCAGCAGCGTAGGTCTGTATTCGGAGACCCAGTACTTC